This T cell receptor beta chain was sequenced during a study of CD8+ T cells in alopecia areata. About the study: Tofacitinib treatment spanned 6 to 18 months, with 6 months off drug afterward.

Germline V gene sequence: CDR1 MGHRA, CDR2 YSYEKL. Trimming cost V 4 bases and J 6 bases; bases outside gene matches: 5. CDR3 length equals 13 residues. Investigators isolated RNA and reverse transcribed it into cDNA to act as the sequencing template. Repertoires were generated with immunoSEQ multiplex PCR, while TCRdb's copy carries only in-frame clones and drops some. Seen here are roughly 100,000 clones, approximately 63% observed once, and the top ten hold around 15%. Treatment denoted: oral pan-JAK inhibitor, 5-10 mg twice daily. Punch biopsies of lesional scalp, plus peripheral blood, were taken from alopecia areata patients.

This clonotype was sampled from a human donor with alopecia areata. The chain recombines TRBV4-1 with TRBJ2-7; 8 bases align to TRBD1. This material consisted of CD8+ T cells sorted from blood, taken at approximately week 60, from a patient treated with tofacitinib. CDR3 loop: CASSPGTGREQYF. CDR3 DNA: TGCGCCAGCAGCCCCGGGACAGGACGCGAGCAGTACTTC.